This T cell receptor (beta chain) is from a study of blood T cell repertoires in COVID-19. Study context: Sites across the United States, Italy and Spain contributed samples from acute and convalescent COVID-19. From T cells, B-cell-depleted T cells, or PBMCs came the material, which was cDNA or gDNA.

This clone was counted once. Under the authors' procedure: Amplifying reference gene primers gave estimates of nucleated cell counts. Sequenced by immunoSEQ multiplex PCR; TCRdb stores in-frame clones only, minus some. The V and J calls and clone size come from that table; D and trimming were worked out from the DNA. The table lists around 140,000 clones, roughly 79% of them singletons. Material: peripheral blood. This receptor was obtained from a woman aged 55-69 years with acute or convalescent COVID-19.

CDR3 loop: CASSMSWGTLHF. Written as DNA, the CDR3 is TGTGCCAGCAGTATGAGTTGGGGCACCCTCCACTTT. The chain links TRBV27 to TRBJ1-6; weak D call: TRBD1 (5 bases). There are 12 residues in the CDR3. CDR1 MNHEY and CDR2 SMNVEV come from the germline V gene (reference sequence). Trimming left V 5 bases short and J 14 bases short, with 13 bases between.